The rows below give T cell receptor beta chains drawn from one sample of a study of blood T cells in healthy people across ages. TCRdb redid the calling of the 5' RACE reads with MiXCR, one entry per CDR3 protein. The table shows 1 million or so distinct CDR3 sequences, with more than 40% occurring only once. The sample comprised blood. The receptors were sampled from an older woman in good health. Both conserved end residues are part of each CDR3. The D gene is left open where the match is weak. Not all rows give a size; the values are once, few, many and, for expanded clones, a class.

length	V	size	J	D	DNA	CDR3
12	TRBV7-9	.	TRBJ2-2	.	TGTGCCTATCACGATTACACCGGGGAGCTGTTTTTT	CAYHDYTGELFF
19	TRBV5-1	few	TRBJ2-5	TRBD2	TGCGCCAGCAGCCTATTTTTGGCGGGAGGGCCGGGTGCTCGAGAGACCCAGTACTTC	CASSLFLAGGPGARETQYF
12	TRBV20-1	.	TRBJ2-5	.	TGCAGTGCCCCATCCCACCACCAGGCGCAGTACTTC	CSAPSHHQAQYF
9	TRBV20-1	few	TRBJ1-2	.	TGCAGTGCTATTCGTGGCTACACCTTC	CSAIRGYTF
14	TRBV7-9	.	TRBJ2-5	TRBD2	TGTGCCAGCAGCTTCGTAGCGGGAGGGGAATCCCAGTACTTC	CASSFVAGGESQYF
15	TRBV7-9	.	TRBJ1-1	.	TGTGCCAGCAGTCGGGGGGGGGCGGTGAACACTGAAGCTTTCTTT	CASSRGGAVNTEAFF
15	TRBV6-2/TRBV6-3	few	TRBJ2-1	TRBD2	TGTGCCAGCACCGACCGGAGGGAGGGCTACAATGAGCAGTTCTTC	CASTDRREGYNEQFF
15	TRBV9	once	TRBJ2-5	.	TGTGCCAGCAGCCCCCGTCGAGGGCGCGGGGAGACCCAGTACTTC	CASSPRRGRGETQYF
14	TRBV6-6	.	TRBJ1-4	.	TGTGCCAGCAGTTACGGGGGGGTGGCTGAAAAACTGTTTTTT	CASSYGGVAEKLFF
17	TRBV7-9	.	TRBJ2-3	TRBD1	TGTGCCAGCAGCCGGGCCGGGGCAGGGGGCTCCACAGATACGCAGTATTTT	CASSRAGAGGSTDTQYF
13	TRBV29-1	many	TRBJ1-5	.	TGCAGCGTACTCCAGGAGAGCAATCAGCCCCAGCATTTT	CSVLQESNQPQHF
15	TRBV4-1	.	TRBJ2-7	TRBD2	TGCGCCAGCAGCCAAGTCCCTAGCGGGAGCTACGAGCAGTACTTC	CASSQVPSGSYEQYF
14	TRBV5-3	.	TRBJ2-7	TRBD1	TGTGCCAGCCGGTCGGAACAGGGGTCCTACGAGCAGTACTTC	CASRSEQGSYEQYF